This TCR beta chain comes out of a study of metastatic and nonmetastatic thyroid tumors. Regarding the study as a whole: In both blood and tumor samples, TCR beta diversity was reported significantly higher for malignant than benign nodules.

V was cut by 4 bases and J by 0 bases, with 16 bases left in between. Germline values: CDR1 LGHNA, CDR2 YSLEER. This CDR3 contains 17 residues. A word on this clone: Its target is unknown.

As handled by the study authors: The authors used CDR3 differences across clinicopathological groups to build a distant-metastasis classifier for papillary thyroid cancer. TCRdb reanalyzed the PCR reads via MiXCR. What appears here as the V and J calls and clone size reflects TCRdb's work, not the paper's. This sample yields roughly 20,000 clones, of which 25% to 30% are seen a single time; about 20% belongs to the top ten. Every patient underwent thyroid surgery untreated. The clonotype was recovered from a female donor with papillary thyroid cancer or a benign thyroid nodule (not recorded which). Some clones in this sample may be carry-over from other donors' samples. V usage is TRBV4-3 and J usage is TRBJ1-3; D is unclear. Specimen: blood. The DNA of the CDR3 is TGCGCCAGCAGCCCAGATTACCCAGGCGTCTCTGGAAACACCATATATTTT. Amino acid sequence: CASSPDYPGVSGNTIYF.